Each of the 28 T cell receptor beta chains below was sequenced from the same sample in a study of shared clonotypes between healthy human individuals. The table came from immunoSEQ multiplex PCR; TCRdb's copy has only in-frame clones and leaves some out. Among 950,000 to 1,300,000 clones, 75% were seen once, and the ten largest hold roughly 1.5%. Sequenced: memory CD4+ T cells sorted from blood. Regarding subset: CD45RA-negative fraction. These receptor sequences come from a man aged 18 to 29 in good health.

This clone is a singleton in its sample. This chain uses TRBV7-8 with TRBJ1-4; D ambiguous. Between the trimmed V and J ends, which lost 1 base and 12 bases, there was a span of 15 bases. The CDR3 totals 14 residues. Germline-derived CDR1 and CDR2 are SGHVS and FQNEAQ. Written as DNA, the CDR3 is TGTGCCAGCAGCTTAGTTGGTGACGGTTTGGAACTGTTTTTT. This gives the protein CASSLVGDGLELFF.

The V gene is TRBV5-1, the J gene TRBJ2-1; TRBD2 matches at 12 bases. The CDR3 covers 16 residues. The V gene end was trimmed by 6 bases and the J gene end by 4 bases; junction bases not matched to a gene: 8. Germline V lookup: CDR1 SGHRS, CDR2 YFSETQ. CDR3 residues: CASTYQTSGSYNEQFF. Written as DNA, the CDR3 is TGCGCCAGCACTTATCAGACTAGCGGGAGTTACAATGAGCAGTTCTTC.

The J gene is TRBJ1-6, the V gene TRBV30; D gene unclear. V lost 3 bases to trimming and J lost 9 bases, with 15 bases between them. CDR3 length: 14 residues. Germline lookup yields CDR1 GTSNPN and CDR2 SVGIG (reference sequence). As DNA, the CDR3 is TGTGCCTGGAGGGGCCATATAGTCGGTTCACCCCTCCACTTT. Residues: CAWRGHIVGSPLHF.

This chain's CDR3 is CAWNPAGVGTQYF. CDR3 coding DNA: TGTGCCTGGAATCCAGCGGGAGTAGGTACGCAGTATTTT. This chain joins TRBV30 and TRBJ2-3; 8 bases map to TRBD2. The CDR3 is 13 residues long. The V segment lost 4 bases and the J segment 8 bases; nucleotides outside the gene matches: 8. Germline lookup yields CDR1 GTSNPN and CDR2 SVGIG (reference sequence).

This chain connects TRBV30 to TRBJ2-1; tentatively, D is TRBD1 or TRBD2 (6 bases each). The CDR3 has 19 amino acids. V was shortened by 3 bases and J by 0 bases, with 24 bases between the two germline ends. CDR1 and CDR2 from the germline V gene are GTSNPN and SVGIG (reference sequence). CDR3 residues: CAWRGRRGQSYSSYNEQFF. The CDR3 region has the DNA TGTGCCTGGAGGGGACGACGGGGGCAGTCTTATTCCTCCTACAATGAGCAGTTCTTC.

The chain uses TRBV29-1 and TRBJ1-5; D not resolved. The germline V gene encodes CDR1 SQVTM and CDR2 ANQGSEA. Trimming left V 4 bases short and J 4 bases short, with 11 bases between. The CDR3 runs to 13 residues. CDR3 DNA: TGCAGCGTTGCCTCGGGGATAAATCAGCCCCAGCATTTT. It codes for CSVASGINQPQHF.

The chain carries TRBV6-6 and TRBJ2-7; D tentatively reads TRBD1 or TRBD2 (5 bases each). The CDR3 loop spans 14 amino acids. Germline V gene sequence: CDR1 MNHNY, CDR2 SVGAGI (reference sequence). V shed 0 bases and J shed 2 bases, with 8 bases lying between them. CDR3 protein: CASSYSLGPYEQYF. The CDR3 bases are TGTGCCAGCAGTTACTCGCTGGGACCCTACGAGCAGTACTTC.

This clone came up once. The V gene is TRBV11-2, the J gene TRBJ2-7; tentative D call: TRBD2 (5 bases). The CDR3 sequence is 12 residues long. Germline CDR1 and CDR2: SGHAT and FQNNGV. The V gene lost 3 bases and the J gene lost 5 bases, with 8 bases spanning the gap. DNA of the CDR3: TGTGCCAGCAGCTTGAGAGGGAACGAGCAGTACTTC. It is translated as CASSLRGNEQYF.

Worth noting for this clone: Within the sample, other DNA sequences also encode this same CDR3. V is TRBV11-3 and J is TRBJ2-7; no clear D. The ends were cut back, 3 bases at V and 0 bases at J, with 6 bases in the middle. There are 13 residues in the CDR3. Germline CDR1 is SGHNT and CDR2 is YENEEA. This CDR3 is CASSFSSSYEQYF. The DNA of the CDR3 is TGTGCCAGCAGCTTTAGTAGCTCCTACGAGCAGTACTTC.

The chain uses TRBV18 and TRBJ2-5; 8 nucleotides align to TRBD1. The germline CDR1 and CDR2 sequences are KGHSH and LQKENI. Germline trimming cut 6 bases from V and 2 bases from J; bases unmatched to any gene: 2. The CDR3 covers 13 residues. The CDR3 sequence: CASSDREQETQYF. CDR3 in DNA: TGTGCCAGCTCGGACAGGGAGCAAGAGACCCAGTACTTC.

In this sample, this clone turned up once. This chain connects TRBV5-3 to TRBJ2-7; 7 nucleotides agree with TRBD1. TRBV5-3 is identified as an open reading frame with a role that is uncertain. The CDR3 is made up of 15 amino acids. Trimming at V came to 4 bases and at J to 5 bases, leaving 12 bases not matched to a gene. The CDR3 DNA reads as TGTGCCAGAAGCCCACCACCGACAGGGACAAACGAGCAGTACTTC. This translates into CARSPPPTGTNEQYF.

The genes are TRBV7-9 and TRBJ2-1; 10 bases map to TRBD2. CDR3 length: 17 amino acids. CDR1 SEHNR and CDR2 FQNEAQ come from the germline V gene (reference sequence). V trimming: 5 bases; J trimming: 3 bases; junction bases outside the gene matches: 10. CDR3 DNA: TGTGCCAGCAGCCAAACGCCAAGCGGGGGGGTCTACAATGAGCAGTTCTTC. Protein sequence: CASSQTPSGGVYNEQFF.

This rearrangement joins TRBV9 to TRBJ2-7, with 8 bases lining up with TRBD1. J was trimmed by 4 bases and V by 4 bases; bases with no gene match: 7. This CDR3 spans 14 amino acids. The V gene's germline CDR1 is SGDLS and CDR2 YYNGEE. In DNA, the CDR3 is TGTGCCAGCAGCTTAACTACAGGGGGGTACGAGCAGTACTTC. Protein product: CASSLTTGGYEQYF.

The V call is TRBV14, the J call TRBJ1-6, with TRBD1 matching 8 bases. Germline CDR1 SGHDN, CDR2 FVKESK. CDR3 length equals 15 residues. V lost 1 base to trimming and J lost 9 bases; unmatched junction nucleotides: 5. The CDR3 spells CASSQVGRGLSPLHF. DNA for the CDR3: TGTGCCAGCAGCCAAGTGGGCAGGGGGCTTTCACCCCTCCACTTT.

This sequence joins TRBV30 and TRBJ1-5; tentative D call: TRBD1 (6 bases). From germline, CDR1 is GTSNPN and CDR2 SVGIG (reference sequence). This CDR3 comprises 18 residues. The V end lost 3 bases, the J end lost 3 bases, and 24 bases lay between the germline ends. CDR3 sequence: CAWRRGIRQWWFNQPQHF. DNA for the CDR3: TGTGCCTGGAGGAGGGGGATTAGGCAGTGGTGGTTCAATCAGCCCCAGCATTTT. The full variable domain, with the rest looked up from reference TRBV30 and TRBJ1-5, is SQTIHQWPATLVQPVGSPLSLECTVEGTSNPNLYWYRQAAGRGLQLLFYSVGIGQISSEVPQNLSASRPQDRQFILSSKKLLLSDSGFYLCAWRRGIRQWWFNQPQHFGDGTRLSIL.

This clone was seen just once. The CDR3 nucleotides read TGTGCCACCCCCGGGGGGCAAAGTCAAGAGACCCAGTACTTC. This translates into CATPGGQSQETQYF. The chain joins TRBV7-9 to TRBJ2-5; possibly TRBD2 for D (7 bases). CDR3 length: 14 residues. The ends were cut back, 10 bases at V and 2 bases at J, with 17 bases in the middle. Germline V gene data show CDR1 as SEHNR and CDR2 as FQNEAQ (reference sequence).

CDR3 protein: CASSIGTARDALHF. As DNA, the CDR3 is TGTGCCAGTAGTATAGGGACCGCACGGGACGCCCTCCACTTT. This sequence joins TRBV19 and TRBJ1-6; D is possibly TRBD1 (5 bases). V lost 1 base to trimming and J lost 14 bases, with 15 bases between them. CDR3 length equals 14 residues. Germline V gene data show CDR1 as LNHDA and CDR2 as SQIVND (reference sequence).

The chain links TRBV5-1 to TRBJ2-1, with D perhaps matching TRBD1 (5 bases). This CDR3 contains 12 residues. V was cut by 4 bases and J by 6 bases, with 8 bases left in between. Germline assignment: CDR1 SGHRS and CDR2 YFSETQ. The chain's CDR3 is CASSTGFNEQFF. The CDR3 nucleotides are TGCGCCAGCAGCACAGGTTTCAATGAGCAGTTCTTC.

V gene TRBV18 combines with J gene TRBJ1-6, with a weak D call TRBD1 (5 bases). This CDR3 spans 16 amino acids. V was cut by 0 bases and J by 6 bases, with 12 bases left in between. Per germline, CDR1 KGHSH and CDR2 LQKENI. The CDR3 DNA sequence: TGTGCCAGCTCACCACCCCAACAGGTTACTAATTCACCCCTCCACTTT. Protein: CASSPPQQVTNSPLHF.

The chain couples TRBV6-1 to TRBJ2-7; D possibly uses TRBD1 or TRBD2 (5 bases each). V was pared by 8 bases and J by 0 bases, with 11 bases between. Germline CDR1 is MNHNS and CDR2 is SASEGT. CDR3 length: 13 amino acids. The chain's CDR3 is CASVGGNSYEQYF. CDR3 coding DNA: TGTGCCAGCGTTGGGGGTAACTCCTACGAGCAGTACTTC.

V usage is TRBV5-4 and J usage is TRBJ2-3, with no clear D. This CDR3 has 14 residues. The ends were cut back, 0 bases at V and 0 bases at J, with 5 bases in the middle. Germline lookup yields CDR1 SGHNT and CDR2 YYREEE (reference sequence). This CDR3 reads CASSLVGSTDTQYF. Written as DNA, the CDR3 is TGTGCCAGCAGCTTGGTAGGCAGCACAGATACGCAGTATTTT.

The chain links TRBV5-4 to TRBJ1-2; D gene unclear. CDR3 size: 14 residues. The germline gives CDR1 SGHNT, CDR2 YYREEE (reference sequence). The germline V and J ends were trimmed by 2 bases and 2 bases, with 10 bases remaining between them. CDR3 in DNA: TGTGCCAGCAGCTTTCTTGATAGAAACTATGGCTACACCTTC. Translation gives CASSFLDRNYGYTF.

The chain combines TRBV29-1 with TRBJ1-4; no clear D. The germline CDR1 and CDR2 sequences are SQVTM and ANQGSEA. The CDR3 length is 11 residues. V lost 7 bases to trimming and J lost 8 bases, with 11 bases between them. The CDR3 protein is CSGQTAEKLFF. The CDR3, as DNA: TGCAGCGGTCAGACCGCAGAAAAACTGTTTTTT.

J is TRBJ1-1 and V is TRBV18; D uncertain. Trimming left V 2 bases short and J 7 bases short, with 11 bases between. Germline V CDR1 and CDR2: KGHSH, LQKENI. The CDR3 has 13 residues. CDR3 DNA: TGTGCCAGCTCACCAGGCCGCCAGTTTGAAGCTTTCTTT. Its protein is CASSPGRQFEAFF.

Concerning this clone: At the DNA level, this CDR3 is encoded by other sequences in the same sample as well. The chain uses TRBV6-1 and TRBJ2-4, with unresolved D. The CDR3 extends over 14 amino acids. Trimming shortened V by 1 base and J by 0 bases, and 4 bases separated the two germline ends. Germline V gives CDR1 MNHNS, CDR2 SASEGT. CDR3 loop: CASSEGGAKNIQYF. CDR3 bases: TGTGCCAGCAGTGAAGGGGGAGCCAAAAACATTCAGTACTTC.

This clone was detected only a few times. The CDR3 bases are TGCACCAGCAGCCAAGAGCAGGGGACGAACACTGAAGCTTTCTTT. Residues: CTSSQEQGTNTEAFF. This rearrangement joins TRBV1 to TRBJ1-1; the table assigns TRBD1, which was not confirmed against the DNA. TRBV1 is a pseudogene segment. The CDR3 spans 15 residues.

Points on this clone: The identical CDR3 is also encoded by other nucleotide sequences in the sample. V is TRBV28 and J is TRBJ1-1; D is unclear. Germline assignment: CDR1 MDHEN and CDR2 SYDVKM. CDR3 size: 12 residues. The germline V and J ends were trimmed by 0 bases and 4 bases, with 3 bases remaining between them. For the CDR3, the DNA is TGTGCCAGCAGTTTATGGAGCACTGAAGCTTTCTTT. It is translated as CASSLWSTEAFF.

This clone was observed a handful of times. The genes are TRBV28 and TRBJ2-2, with D perhaps being TRBD1 or TRBD2 (5 bases each). The CDR3 is 15 residues long. CDR1 and CDR2 from the germline V gene are MDHEN and SYDVKM. Trimming shortened V by 1 base and J by 4 bases, and 10 bases separated the two germline ends. The CDR3 protein is CASSLSGALTGELFF. For the CDR3, the DNA is TGTGCCAGCAGTTTATCCGGGGCCCTCACCGGGGAGCTGTTTTTT.